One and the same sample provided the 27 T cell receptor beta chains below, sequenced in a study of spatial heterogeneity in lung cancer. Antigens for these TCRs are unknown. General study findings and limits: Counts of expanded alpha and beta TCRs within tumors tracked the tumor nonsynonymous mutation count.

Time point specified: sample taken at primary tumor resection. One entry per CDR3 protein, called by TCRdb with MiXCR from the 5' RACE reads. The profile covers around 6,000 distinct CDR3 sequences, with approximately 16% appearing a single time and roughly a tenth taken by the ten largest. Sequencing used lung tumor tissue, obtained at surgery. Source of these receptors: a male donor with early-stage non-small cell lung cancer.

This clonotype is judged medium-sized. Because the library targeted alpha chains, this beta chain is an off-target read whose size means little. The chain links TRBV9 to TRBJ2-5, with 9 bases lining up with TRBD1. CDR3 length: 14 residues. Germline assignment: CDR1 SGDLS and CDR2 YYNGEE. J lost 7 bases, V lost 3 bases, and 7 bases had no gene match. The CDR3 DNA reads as TGTGCCAGCAGCGCTGGGACAGGGACGGGGACCCAGTACTTC. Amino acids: CASSAGTGTGTQYF.

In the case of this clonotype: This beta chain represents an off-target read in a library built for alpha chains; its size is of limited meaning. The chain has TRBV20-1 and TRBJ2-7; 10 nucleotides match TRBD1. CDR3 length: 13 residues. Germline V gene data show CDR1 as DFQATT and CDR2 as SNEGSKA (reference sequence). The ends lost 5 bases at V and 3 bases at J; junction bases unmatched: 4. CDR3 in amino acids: CSAGTGALYEQYF. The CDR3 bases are TGCAGTGCTGGGACAGGGGCACTCTACGAGCAGTACTTC.

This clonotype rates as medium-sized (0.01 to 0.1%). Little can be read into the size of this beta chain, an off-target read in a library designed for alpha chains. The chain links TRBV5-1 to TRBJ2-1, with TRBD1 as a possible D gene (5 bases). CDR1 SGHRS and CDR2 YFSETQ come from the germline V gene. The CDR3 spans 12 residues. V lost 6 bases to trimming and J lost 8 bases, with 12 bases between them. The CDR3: CASNDRHDEQFF. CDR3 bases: TGCGCCAGCAATGACAGACACGATGAGCAGTTCTTC.

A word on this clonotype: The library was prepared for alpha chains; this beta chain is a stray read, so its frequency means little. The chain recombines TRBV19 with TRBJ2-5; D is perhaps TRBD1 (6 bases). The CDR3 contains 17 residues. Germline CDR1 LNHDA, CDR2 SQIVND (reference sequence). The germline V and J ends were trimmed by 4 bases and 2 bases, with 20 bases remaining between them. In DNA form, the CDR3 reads TGTGCCAGTAGTACTACTCCCGGGACACAAATTCAAGAGACCCAGTACTTC. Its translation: CASSTTPGTQIQETQYF.

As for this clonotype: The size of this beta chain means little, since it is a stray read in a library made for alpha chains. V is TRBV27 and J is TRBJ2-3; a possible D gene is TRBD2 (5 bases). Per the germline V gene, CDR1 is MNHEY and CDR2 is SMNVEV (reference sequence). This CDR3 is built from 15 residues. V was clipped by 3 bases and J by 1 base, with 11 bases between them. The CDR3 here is CASSFLVGGTDTQYF. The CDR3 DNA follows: TGTGCCAGCAGTTTCTTGGTGGGAGGCACAGATACGCAGTATTTT.

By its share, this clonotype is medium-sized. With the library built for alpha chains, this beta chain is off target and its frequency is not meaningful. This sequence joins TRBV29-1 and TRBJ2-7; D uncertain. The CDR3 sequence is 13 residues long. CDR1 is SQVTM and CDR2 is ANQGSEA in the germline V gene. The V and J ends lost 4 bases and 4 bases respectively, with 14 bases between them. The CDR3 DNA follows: TGCAGCGTTGTAGAGAGAACAGTTTACGAGCAGTACTTC. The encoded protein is CSVVERTVYEQYF.

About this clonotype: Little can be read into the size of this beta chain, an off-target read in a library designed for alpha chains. Here the CDR3 reads CASSPPGGNYGYTF. CDR3 coding DNA: TGTGCCAGCTCACCACCGGGAGGGAACTATGGCTACACCTTC. This chain joins TRBV18 and TRBJ1-2; no definite D call. The CDR3 runs 14 residues. With 0 bases removed from V and 2 bases from J, the gap between germline ends came to 7 bases. Germline V gives CDR1 KGHSH, CDR2 LQKENI.

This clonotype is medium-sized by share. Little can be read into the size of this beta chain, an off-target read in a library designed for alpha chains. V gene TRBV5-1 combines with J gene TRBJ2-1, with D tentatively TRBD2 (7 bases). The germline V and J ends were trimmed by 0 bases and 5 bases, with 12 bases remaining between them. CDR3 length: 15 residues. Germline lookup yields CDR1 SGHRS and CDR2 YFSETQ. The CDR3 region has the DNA TGCGCCAGCAGCTTGGTGGGAGGGGGAAACAATGAGCAGTTCTTC. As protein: CASSLVGGGNNEQFF.

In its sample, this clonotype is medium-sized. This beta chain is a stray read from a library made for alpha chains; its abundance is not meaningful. For the CDR3, the DNA is TGTGCCAGCAGTCAATACAATGAGCAGTTCTTC. It specifies CASSQYNEQFF. This chain uses TRBV6-1 with TRBJ2-1; D remains unclear. V dropped 5 bases and J dropped 4 bases, with 3 bases sitting between them. The germline gives CDR1 MNHNS, CDR2 SASEGT. This CDR3 is 11 amino acids long.

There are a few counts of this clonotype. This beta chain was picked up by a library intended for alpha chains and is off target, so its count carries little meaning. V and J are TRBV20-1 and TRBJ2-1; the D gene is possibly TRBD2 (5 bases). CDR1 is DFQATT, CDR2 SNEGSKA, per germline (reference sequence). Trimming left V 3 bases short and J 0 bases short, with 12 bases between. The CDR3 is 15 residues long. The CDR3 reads CSASLRAPSYNEQFF. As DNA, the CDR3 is TGCAGTGCTAGCTTGCGGGCCCCCTCCTACAATGAGCAGTTCTTC.

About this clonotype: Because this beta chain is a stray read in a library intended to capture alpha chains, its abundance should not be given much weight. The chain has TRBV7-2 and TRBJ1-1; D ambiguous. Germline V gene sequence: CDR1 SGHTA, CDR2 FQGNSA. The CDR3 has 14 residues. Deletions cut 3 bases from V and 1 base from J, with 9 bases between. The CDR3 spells CASSFLGPNTEAFF. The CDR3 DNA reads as TGTGCCAGCAGCTTCTTAGGGCCGAACACTGAAGCTTTCTTT. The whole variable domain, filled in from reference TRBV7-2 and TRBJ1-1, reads GAGVSQSPSNKVTEKGKDVELRCDPISGHTALYWYRQSLGQGLEFLIYFQGNSAPDKSGLPSDRFSAERTGGSVSTLTIQRTQQEDSAVYLCASSFLGPNTEAFFGQGTRLTVV.

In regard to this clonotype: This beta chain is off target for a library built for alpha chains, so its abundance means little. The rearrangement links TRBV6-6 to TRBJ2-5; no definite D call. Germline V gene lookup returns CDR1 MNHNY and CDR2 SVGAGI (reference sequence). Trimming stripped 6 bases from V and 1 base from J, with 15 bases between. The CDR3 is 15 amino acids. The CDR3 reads CASSRQGNPQETQYF. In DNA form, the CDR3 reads TGTGCCAGCAGCCGACAAGGGAATCCCCAAGAGACCCAGTACTTC.

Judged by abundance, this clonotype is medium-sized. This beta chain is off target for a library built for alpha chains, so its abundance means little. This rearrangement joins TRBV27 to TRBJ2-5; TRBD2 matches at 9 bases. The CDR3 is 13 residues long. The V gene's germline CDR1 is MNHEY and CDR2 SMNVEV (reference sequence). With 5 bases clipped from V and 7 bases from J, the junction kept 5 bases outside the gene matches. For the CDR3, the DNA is TGTGCCAGCAGTGTAGCGGGAGACCCGACCCAGTACTTC. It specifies CASSVAGDPTQYF.

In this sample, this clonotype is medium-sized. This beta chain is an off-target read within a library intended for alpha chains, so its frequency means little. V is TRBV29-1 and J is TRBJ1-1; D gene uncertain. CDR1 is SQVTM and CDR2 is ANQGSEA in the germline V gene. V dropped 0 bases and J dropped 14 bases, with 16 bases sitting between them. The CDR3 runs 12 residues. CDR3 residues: CSVEDRGGSRFF. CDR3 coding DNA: TGCAGCGTTGAAGACCGAGGAGGCTCCAGGTTCTTT.

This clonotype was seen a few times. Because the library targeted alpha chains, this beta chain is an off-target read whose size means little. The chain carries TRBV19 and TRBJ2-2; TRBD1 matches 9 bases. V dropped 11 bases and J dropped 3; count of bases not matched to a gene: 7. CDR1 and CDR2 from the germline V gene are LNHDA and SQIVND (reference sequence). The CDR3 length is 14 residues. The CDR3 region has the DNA TGTGCCGGGGGGACAGGGTCCGACACCGGGGAGCTGTTTTTT. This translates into CAGGTGSDTGELFF.

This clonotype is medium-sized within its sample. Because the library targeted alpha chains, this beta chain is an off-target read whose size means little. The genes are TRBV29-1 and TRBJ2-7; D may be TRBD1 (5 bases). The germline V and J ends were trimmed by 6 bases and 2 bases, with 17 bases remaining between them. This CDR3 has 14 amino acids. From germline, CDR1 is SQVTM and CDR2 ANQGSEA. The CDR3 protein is CSVLSQGVTYEQYF. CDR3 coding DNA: TGCAGCGTCCTTAGTCAGGGCGTTACCTACGAGCAGTACTTC.

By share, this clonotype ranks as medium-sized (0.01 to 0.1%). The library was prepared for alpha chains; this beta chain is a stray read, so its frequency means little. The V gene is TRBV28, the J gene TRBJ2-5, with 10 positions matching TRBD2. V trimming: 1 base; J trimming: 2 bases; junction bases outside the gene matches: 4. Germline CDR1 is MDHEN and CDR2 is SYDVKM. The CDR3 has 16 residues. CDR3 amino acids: CASSLSRTSGQETQYF. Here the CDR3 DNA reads TGTGCCAGCAGTTTATCCAGGACTAGCGGTCAAGAGACCCAGTACTTC.

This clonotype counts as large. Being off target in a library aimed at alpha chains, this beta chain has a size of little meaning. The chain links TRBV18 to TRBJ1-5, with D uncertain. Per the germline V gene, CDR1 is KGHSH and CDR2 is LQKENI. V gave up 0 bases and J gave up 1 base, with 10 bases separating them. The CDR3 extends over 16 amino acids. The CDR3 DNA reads TGTGCCAGCTCACCACCGACGGGAGGGAGCAATCAGCCCCAGCATTTT. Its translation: CASSPPTGGSNQPQHF.

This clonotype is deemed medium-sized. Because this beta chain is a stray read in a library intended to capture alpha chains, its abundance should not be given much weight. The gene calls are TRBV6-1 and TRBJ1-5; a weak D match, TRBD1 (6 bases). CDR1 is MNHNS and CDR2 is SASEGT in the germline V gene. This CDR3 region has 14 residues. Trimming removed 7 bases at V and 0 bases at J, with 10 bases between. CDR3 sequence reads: CASTRDISNQPQHF. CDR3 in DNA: TGTGCCAGCACCCGGGACATTAGCAATCAGCCCCAGCATTTT.

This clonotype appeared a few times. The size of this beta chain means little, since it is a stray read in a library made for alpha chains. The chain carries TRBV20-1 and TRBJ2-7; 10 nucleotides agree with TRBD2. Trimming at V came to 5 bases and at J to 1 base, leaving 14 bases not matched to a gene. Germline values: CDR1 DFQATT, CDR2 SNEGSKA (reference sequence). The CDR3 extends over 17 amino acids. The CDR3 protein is CSALGLAGGFLSYEQYF. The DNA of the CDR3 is TGCAGTGCTCTAGGGTTAGCGGGGGGCTTCCTATCCTACGAGCAGTACTTC.

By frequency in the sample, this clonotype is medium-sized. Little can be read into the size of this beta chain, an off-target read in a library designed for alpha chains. CDR3 region: CASSPAGGYEQYF. The CDR3 DNA reads as TGTGCCAGCTCACCTGCGGGGGGCTACGAGCAGTACTTC. The chain uses TRBV18 and TRBJ2-7; 8 positions match TRBD2. This CDR3 is 13 amino acids long. Germline CDR1 KGHSH, CDR2 LQKENI. Unmatched junction bases numbered 1, after V lost 3 bases and J lost 3 bases.

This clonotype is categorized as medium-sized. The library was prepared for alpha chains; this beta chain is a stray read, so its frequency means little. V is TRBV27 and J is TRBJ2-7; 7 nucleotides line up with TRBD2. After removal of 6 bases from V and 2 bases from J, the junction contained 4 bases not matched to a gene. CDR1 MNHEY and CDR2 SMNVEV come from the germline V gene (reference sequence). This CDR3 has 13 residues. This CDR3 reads CASRPGGPYEQYF. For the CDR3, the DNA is TGTGCCAGCAGACCGGGGGGACCCTACGAGCAGTACTTC.

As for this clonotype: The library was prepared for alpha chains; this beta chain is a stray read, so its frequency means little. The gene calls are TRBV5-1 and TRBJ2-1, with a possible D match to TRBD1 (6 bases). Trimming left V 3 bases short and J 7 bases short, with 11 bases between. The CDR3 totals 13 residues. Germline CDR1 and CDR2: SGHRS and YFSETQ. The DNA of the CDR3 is TGCGCCAGCAGCTCGCCACAGGGTAATGAGCAGTTCTTC. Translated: CASSSPQGNEQFF.

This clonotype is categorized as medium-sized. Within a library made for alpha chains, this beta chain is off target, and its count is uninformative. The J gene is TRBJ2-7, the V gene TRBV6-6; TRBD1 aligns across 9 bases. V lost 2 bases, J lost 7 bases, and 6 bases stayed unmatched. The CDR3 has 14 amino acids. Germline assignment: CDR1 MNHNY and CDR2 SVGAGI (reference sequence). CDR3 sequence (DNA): TGTGCCAGCAGTTACCCGGGACAGGGTTCGGAGCAGTACTTC. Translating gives CASSYPGQGSEQYF.

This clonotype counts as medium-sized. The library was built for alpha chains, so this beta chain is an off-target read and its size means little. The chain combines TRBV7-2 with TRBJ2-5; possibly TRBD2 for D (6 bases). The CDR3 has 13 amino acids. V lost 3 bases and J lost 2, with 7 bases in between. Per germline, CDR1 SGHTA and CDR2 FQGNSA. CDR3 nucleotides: TGTGCCAGCAGCTTTGGACTACAAGAGACCCAGTACTTC. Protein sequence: CASSFGLQETQYF.

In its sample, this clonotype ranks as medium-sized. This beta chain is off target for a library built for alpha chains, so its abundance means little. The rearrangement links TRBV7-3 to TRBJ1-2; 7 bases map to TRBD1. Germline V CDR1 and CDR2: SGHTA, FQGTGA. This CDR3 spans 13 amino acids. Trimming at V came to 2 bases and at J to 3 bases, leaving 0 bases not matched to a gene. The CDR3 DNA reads TGTGCCAGCAGCTTAGGACAGGACTATGGCTACACCTTC. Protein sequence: CASSLGQDYGYTF. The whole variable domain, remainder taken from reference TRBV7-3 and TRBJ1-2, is GAGVSQTPSNKVTEKGKYVELRCDPISGHTALYWYRQSLGQGPEFLIYFQGTGAADDSGLPNDRFFAVRPEGSVSTLKIQRTERGDSAVYLCASSLGQDYGYTFGSGTRLTVV.

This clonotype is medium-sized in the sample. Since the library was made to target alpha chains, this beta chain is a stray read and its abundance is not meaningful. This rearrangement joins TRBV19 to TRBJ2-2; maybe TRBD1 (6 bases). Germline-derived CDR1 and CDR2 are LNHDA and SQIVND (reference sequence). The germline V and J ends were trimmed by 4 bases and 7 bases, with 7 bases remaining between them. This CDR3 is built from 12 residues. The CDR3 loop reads CASSTRGGELFF. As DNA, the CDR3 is TGTGCCAGTAGTACCAGGGGCGGGGAGCTGTTTTTT.